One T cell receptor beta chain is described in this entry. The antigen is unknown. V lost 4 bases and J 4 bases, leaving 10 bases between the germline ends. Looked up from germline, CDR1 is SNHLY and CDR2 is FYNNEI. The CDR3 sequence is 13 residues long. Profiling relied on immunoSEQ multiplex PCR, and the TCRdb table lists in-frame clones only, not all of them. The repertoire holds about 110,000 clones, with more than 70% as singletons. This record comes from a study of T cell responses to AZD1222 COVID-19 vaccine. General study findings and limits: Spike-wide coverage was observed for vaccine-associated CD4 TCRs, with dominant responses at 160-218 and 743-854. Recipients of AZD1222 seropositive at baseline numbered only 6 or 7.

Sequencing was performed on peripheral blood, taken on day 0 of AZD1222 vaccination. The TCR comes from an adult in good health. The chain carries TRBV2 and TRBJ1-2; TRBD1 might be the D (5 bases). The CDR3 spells CASSAAGTYGYTF. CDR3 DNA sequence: TGTGCCAGCAGTGCGGCAGGGACCTATGGCTACACCTTC. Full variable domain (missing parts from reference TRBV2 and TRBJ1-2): EPEVTQTPSHQVTQMGQEVILRCVPISNHLYFYWYRQILGQKVEFLVSFYNNEISEKSEIFDDQFSVERPDGSNFTLKIRSTKLEDSAMYFCASSAAGTYGYTFGSGTRLTVV.